This T cell receptor (beta chain) was obtained from a study of post-analysis software for immune sequencing data. Study-wide points: Patients used roughly five TRBV segments, including TRBV5-6, TRBV5-1 and TRBV20-1, more often than controls.

CDR3 length: 16 residues. Trimming cost V 5 bases and J 2 bases, with 19 bases left between them. The germline gives CDR1 SGHTA, CDR2 FQGNSA. This clonotype was observed a handful of times. Its antigen remains unidentified. cDNA libraries of TCR beta carried unique molecular identifiers. Each CDR3 protein gets one entry after TCRdb re-called the PCR reads with MiXCR. Altogether a few hundred thousand distinct CDR3 sequences are present, approximately 38% being singletons, with the ten largest covering 6.5% to 8%. The receptor was isolated from a girl under 10 years old with multiple sclerosis. V and J are TRBV7-2 and TRBJ2-7; no clear D gene. What was sequenced was blood. The CDR3: CASSLGASEPTYEQYF. CDR3 nucleotides: TGTGCCAGCAGCCTTGGCGCCAGCGAACCCACCTACGAGCAGTACTTC.